Listed here are 8 T cell receptor beta chains from one sample, sequenced in a study of blood T cells in healthy people across ages (dated by TCRdb to between 2015 and 2016). Library generation was performed with 5' RACE. This sample was sequenced with an Illumina HiSeq 2500. The second PCR ran for about 6 to 12 cycles and used a J-beta primer mix along with a sample-barcoded 5' primer. TCRdb reprocessing: public reads trimmed at Q25 with fastp, clones called with MiXCR, in-frame beta chains kept. Rows merge per CDR3 protein into single entries with the most common DNA and genes. The sample table records around 990,000 distinct CDR3 sequences; under 30% of these occur just once. Approximately 0.7% of the sample comes from the top ten. The same specimen was also included in a second study, on T cells of mothers and their children.

The specimen sequenced was blood. The receptors originated from a girl under 10 years old in good health.

V gene TRBV20-1 combines with J gene TRBJ1-6; D not resolved. The germline V gene has CDR1 DFQATT and CDR2 SNEGSKA (reference sequence). V dropped 6 bases and J dropped 0 bases, with 6 bases sitting between them. The CDR3 is 13 residues long. For the CDR3, the DNA is TGCAGTGCCGGGAGCTCCTATAATTCACCCCTCCACTTT. This translates into CSAGSSYNSPLHF.

The J gene is TRBJ2-2, the V gene TRBV19, with D maybe TRBD1 (6 bases). Trimming cost V 4 bases and J 6 bases, with 15 bases left between them. The germline V gene encodes CDR1 LNHDA and CDR2 SQIVND (reference sequence). The CDR3 has 15 residues. For the CDR3, the DNA is TGTGCCAGTAGTACTCTCTCAGGGGAATCCGGGGAGCTGTTTTTT. This codes for CASSTLSGESGELFF.

This clonotype was detected a few times. The V and J genes are TRBV29-1 and TRBJ1-3; 9 bases are shared with TRBD1. Germline lookup yields CDR1 SQVTM and CDR2 ANQGSEA. With V trimmed by 0 bases and J by 3 bases, 9 bases remained unmatched. This CDR3 contains 17 residues. CDR3 loop: CSVEEWGTGLSGNTIYF. The CDR3 DNA reads as TGCAGCGTTGAAGAATGGGGGACAGGGTTGAGTGGAAACACCATATATTTT.

V and J are TRBV12-3 or TRBV12-4 and TRBJ2-3; D unresolved. CDR3 size: 13 residues. V was trimmed by 3 bases and J by 6 bases, leaving 10 bases between them. This chain's CDR3 is CASSLGSGDTQYF. CDR3 sequence (DNA): TGTGCCAGCAGTTTGGGTTCGGGTGATACGCAGTATTTT.

J is TRBJ2-1 and V is TRBV29-1; TRBD2 is a possible D gene (6 bases). The CDR3 contains 15 residues. The V end was cut by 1 base, the J end by 3 bases, with 13 bases between. CDR1 and CDR2 from the germline V gene are SQVTM and ANQGSEA. The CDR3 loop reads CSVEVEGIYYNEQFF. The CDR3, as DNA: TGCAGCGTTGAAGTGGAGGGGATTTACTACAATGAGCAGTTCTTC.

This clonotype was picked up a small number of times. The germline gene is not matched at one end of the junction; a read error may be the cause. The chain has TRBV12-3 or TRBV12-4 and TRBJ2-1; D may be TRBD1 or TRBD2 (5 bases each). The CDR3 has 15 amino acids. This CDR3 is CASSPNPGPRGEQFF. The CDR3 coding sequence is TGCGCCAGCAGTCCTAACCCGGGACCCCGTGGGGAGCAGTTCTTC.

Only a few counts were recorded for this clonotype. The chain joins TRBV28 to TRBJ2-7, with 7 bases matching TRBD2. The CDR3 extends over 13 amino acids. Germline V gene lookup returns CDR1 MDHEN and CDR2 SYDVKM. Trimming cost V 11 bases and J 1 base; bases outside gene matches: 8. The CDR3 sequence: CAVSSGDSYEQYF. Here the CDR3 DNA reads TGTGCCGTCTCCAGCGGGGATTCCTACGAGCAGTACTTC.

This clonotype has more than one count but fewer than ten. The gene calls are TRBV4-3 and TRBJ2-5, with TRBD2 matching over 8 bases. J was trimmed by 1 base and V by 3 bases; bases with no gene match: 13. Germline CDR1 reads LGHNA; CDR2 reads YSLEER. The CDR3 sequence is 18 residues long. CDR3 in amino acids: CASSHSPMSRGVQETQYF. The CDR3 DNA reads TGCGCCAGCAGCCATTCTCCCATGTCGCGGGGGGTCCAAGAGACCCAGTACTTC.